A single sample gave rise to the 30 T cell receptor beta chains below, sequenced in a study of blood T cell repertoires in COVID-19. TCRdb's copy holds only in-frame clones and misses some; the assay was immunoSEQ multiplex PCR. This table has around 310,000 clones, 89% appearing once. The sample taken for sequencing was PBMCs or T cells enriched from blood (not recorded which). The receptors were sampled from a woman under 40 who had recovered from COVID-19.

The J gene is TRBJ1-2, the V gene TRBV11-2; D gene ambiguous. Germline loops: CDR1 SGHAT, CDR2 FQNNGV. The V gene lost 1 base and the J gene lost 6 bases, with 12 bases spanning the gap. The CDR3 contains 14 residues. The CDR3: CASSLAGQVHGYTF. The CDR3 nucleotides read TGTGCCAGCAGCTTAGCTGGCCAGGTCCATGGCTACACCTTC. Filled out from reference TRBV11-2 and TRBJ1-2, the complete variable domain reads EAGVAQSPRYKIIEKRQSVAFWCNPISGHATLYWYQQILGQGPKLLIQFQNNGVVDDSQLPKDRFSAERLKGVDSTLKIQPAKLEDSAVYLCASSLAGQVHGYTFGSGTRLTVV.

This chain connects TRBV2 to TRBJ1-1; D is uncertain. CDR3 size: 14 residues. With 4 bases removed from V and 2 bases from J, the gap between germline ends came to 11 bases. Per germline, CDR1 SNHLY and CDR2 FYNNEI. CDR3 bases: TGTGCCAGCAGTGCACTGATAATTAACACTGAAGCTTTCTTT. Protein sequence: CASSALIINTEAFF.

The J gene is TRBJ2-3, the V gene TRBV19; 9 bases align to TRBD2. This CDR3 contains 15 residues. Germline V gene lookup returns CDR1 LNHDA and CDR2 SQIVND (reference sequence). With 5 bases clipped from V and 1 base from J, the junction kept 4 bases outside the gene matches. For the CDR3, the DNA is TGTGCCAGTAGTGCGAGACTAGCGGGCACAGATACGCAGTATTTT. The encoded protein is CASSARLAGTDTQYF.

This sequence joins TRBV18 and TRBJ1-5, with 9 bases lining up with TRBD1. The CDR3 extends over 15 amino acids. Trimming took 6 bases from V and 5 from J; bases not matched to a gene: 8. Germline CDR1 reads KGHSH; CDR2 reads LQKENI. The CDR3 region has the DNA TGTGCCAGCTCCCCCGGGACAGGGAATCATCAGCCCCAGCATTTT. It translates to CASSPGTGNHQPQHF.

As concerns this clone: The sample has other DNA sequences that encode this CDR3 too. The rearrangement joins TRBV5-4 to TRBJ1-1; no clear D gene. V was shortened by 4 bases and J by 1 base, with 2 bases between the two germline ends. CDR1 and CDR2 from the germline V gene are SGHNT and YYREEE (reference sequence). This CDR3 is 11 amino acids long. The CDR3 region has the DNA TGTGCCAGCAGCCGGAACACTGAAGCTTTCTTT. This encodes CASSRNTEAFF.

V is TRBV6-5 and J is TRBJ1-3; D ambiguous. The CDR3 extends over 14 amino acids. Trimming pared 4 bases from V and 4 bases from J, leaving 11 bases between. In germline, CDR1 is MNHEY, CDR2 SVGAGI. CDR3 DNA sequence: TGTGCCAGCAGTTTAACTCGAGGGGGAAACACCATATATTTT. It codes for CASSLTRGGNTIYF.

The chain is built from TRBV7-8 and TRBJ2-7; D perhaps matches TRBD1 (5 bases). CDR3 size: 16 residues. Germline-derived CDR1 and CDR2 are SGHVS and FQNEAQ. Trimming removed 5 bases from V and 0 bases from J, with 17 bases in between. The CDR3 bases are TGTGCCAGCAGCACCCTGAGGCAGGGAAGCTCCTACGAGCAGTACTTC. This sequence encodes CASSTLRQGSSYEQYF.

This rearrangement joins TRBV19 to TRBJ2-7, with TRBD2 matching 13 bases. CDR3 size: 15 residues. V was pared by 6 bases and J by 3 bases, with 5 bases of the junction left unmatched. From germline, CDR1 is LNHDA and CDR2 SQIVND (reference sequence). The CDR3 DNA reads TGTGCCAGTAGGATGACTAGCGGGGGGAACTACGAGCAGTACTTC. It specifies CASRMTSGGNYEQYF.

The V gene is TRBV3-1 (or the pseudogene TRBV3-2), the J gene TRBJ1-5; unclear D gene. This CDR3 comprises 16 residues. V dropped 0 bases and J dropped 4 bases, with 13 bases sitting between them. The germline CDR1 and CDR2 sequences are LGHDT and YNNKEL (reference sequence). DNA of the CDR3: TGTGCCAGCAGCCAAGATGAGGGCCTGGGAAATCAGCCCCAGCATTTT. Amino acids: CASSQDEGLGNQPQHF.

The J gene is TRBJ2-1, the V gene TRBV27, with 7 nucleotides matching TRBD2. Germline V gene data show CDR1 as MNHEY and CDR2 as SMNVEV (reference sequence). The CDR3 spans 15 residues. Trimming took 4 bases from V and 1 from J; bases not matched to a gene: 4. The CDR3 DNA reads as TGTGCCAGCAGTTGGTCGGGAGGTTCCTACAATGAGCAGTTCTTC. The encoded protein is CASSWSGGSYNEQFF.

This clone was picked up one time. The chain combines TRBV11-2 with TRBJ2-7; 12 bases fit TRBD1. From germline, CDR1 is SGHAT and CDR2 FQNNGV. Trimming cost V 3 bases and J 4 bases; bases outside gene matches: 7. The CDR3 has 16 residues. DNA of the CDR3: TGTGCCAGCAGCTTTAGACGGGGACAGGGGGCTTACGAGCAGTACTTC. This sequence encodes CASSFRRGQGAYEQYF.

This chain uses TRBV19 with TRBJ1-1; D might be TRBD1 (6 bases). CDR1 is LNHDA, CDR2 SQIVND, per germline (reference sequence). V lost 3 bases to trimming and J lost 0 bases, with 20 bases between them. The CDR3 has 18 residues. CDR3 region: CASSMYGGGSRMNTEAFF. CDR3 nucleotides: TGTGCCAGTAGTATGTATGGGGGGGGCTCCAGGATGAACACTGAAGCTTTCTTT.

This clone was detected only once. The chain carries TRBV28 and TRBJ1-4; TRBD1 matches at 10 bases. The CDR3 covers 17 residues. The germline V gene has CDR1 MDHEN and CDR2 SYDVKM. J was trimmed by 3 bases and V by 11 bases; bases with no gene match: 15. The chain's CDR3 is CAVSGGGQGNSNEKLFF. As DNA, the CDR3 is TGTGCCGTTTCAGGCGGGGGACAGGGGAATTCTAATGAAAAACTGTTTTTT.

J is TRBJ2-7 and V is TRBV5-6; D might be TRBD2 (5 bases). Germline V gene sequence: CDR1 SGHDT, CDR2 YYEEEE. V dropped 2 bases and J dropped 3 bases, with 12 bases sitting between them. The CDR3 has 14 amino acids. Here the CDR3 reads CASSFEGAHYEQYF. CDR3 in DNA: TGTGCCAGCAGCTTTGAGGGAGCCCACTACGAGCAGTACTTC. Full variable domain (remainder filled in from reference TRBV5-6 and TRBJ2-7): DAGVTQSPTHLIKTRGQQVTLRCSPKSGHDTVSWYQQALGQGPQFIFQYYEEEERQRGNFPDRFSGHQFPNYSSELNVNALLLGDSALYLCASSFEGAHYEQYFGPGTRLTVT.

The J gene is TRBJ1-6, the V gene TRBV27; D call uncertain. The V end lost 3 bases, the J end lost 7 bases, and 10 bases lay between the germline ends. The germline V gene encodes CDR1 MNHEY and CDR2 SMNVEV (reference sequence). The CDR3 spans 14 residues. For the CDR3, the DNA is TGTGCCAGCAGTTTGGGCGAGGGCAATTCACCCCTCCACTTT. It codes for CASSLGEGNSPLHF.

The chain has TRBV5-1 and TRBJ2-5; D call uncertain. The V gene's germline CDR1 is SGHRS and CDR2 YFSETQ. This CDR3 is 13 amino acids long. Trimming stripped 5 bases from V and 2 bases from J, with 10 bases between. CDR3 amino acids: CASRPTGQETQYF. The CDR3 nucleotides are TGCGCCAGCAGACCCACCGGGCAAGAGACCCAGTACTTC.

This chain links TRBV2 with TRBJ2-1, with 10 bases that match TRBD2. With V trimmed by 5 bases and J by 10 bases, 5 bases remained unmatched. Per germline, CDR1 SNHLY and CDR2 FYNNEI. The CDR3 spans 13 residues. For the CDR3, the DNA is TGTGCCAGCAGTCTAGCGGGAGAAGGCGAGCAGTTCTTC. Translated, it gives CASSLAGEGEQFF.

V is TRBV28 and J is TRBJ2-3; D may be TRBD2 (6 bases). This CDR3 has 14 residues. Germline V gives CDR1 MDHEN, CDR2 SYDVKM. Trimming left V 7 bases short and J 2 bases short, with 13 bases between. The CDR3 is CASTEGSVTDTQYF. CDR3 coding DNA: TGTGCCAGCACGGAGGGGTCAGTCACAGATACGCAGTATTTT.

V is TRBV7-9 and J is TRBJ2-7, with 7 bases that match TRBD1. Trimming at V came to 5 bases and at J to 4 bases, leaving 5 bases not matched to a gene. The CDR3 consists of 13 residues. Per germline, CDR1 SEHNR and CDR2 FQNEAQ (reference sequence). The CDR3 region is CASSRDSRYEQYF. CDR3 sequence (DNA): TGTGCCAGCAGCCGGGACAGCCGTTACGAGCAGTACTTC.

V and J are TRBV28 and TRBJ2-5, with TRBD2 identical over 13 bases. Unmatched junction bases numbered 11, after V lost 7 bases and J lost 3 bases. This CDR3 spans 17 amino acids. Germline V gene lookup returns CDR1 MDHEN and CDR2 SYDVKM. CDR3 loop: CASTSRTGTSGKETQYF. The CDR3, as DNA: TGTGCCAGCACCTCAAGGACCGGGACTAGCGGGAAAGAGACCCAGTACTTC.

The chain couples TRBV29-1 to TRBJ2-7; 8 nucleotides line up with TRBD2. The CDR3 sequence is 13 residues long. The trim removed 2 bases at V and 7 bases at J, leaving 7 bases unmatched. Looked up from germline, CDR1 is SQVTM and CDR2 is ANQGSEA. The CDR3 region has the DNA TGCAGCGTTGAAACTAGCGGACTAAGGGAGCAGTACTTC. It translates to CSVETSGLREQYF.

The chain carries TRBV29-1 and TRBJ2-3; perhaps TRBD2 as D (5 bases). With 5 bases removed from V and 0 bases from J, the gap between germline ends came to 18 bases. CDR1 and CDR2 (germline): SQVTM, ANQGSEA. CDR3 length: 16 amino acids. CDR3 sequence reads: CSVPSPQRSSTDTQYF. In DNA form, the CDR3 reads TGCAGCGTTCCCTCCCCGCAGCGGTCTAGCACAGATACGCAGTATTTT.

V and J are TRBV7-2 and TRBJ2-4; 9 bases map to TRBD2. Germline CDR1 SGHTA, CDR2 FQGNSA. The CDR3 sequence is 15 residues long. Trimming at V came to 5 bases and at J to 7 bases, leaving 9 bases not matched to a gene. The CDR3 is CASSRIAGVGNIQYF. For the CDR3, the DNA is TGTGCCAGCAGCAGAATAGCGGGAGTAGGGAACATTCAGTACTTC. Supplemented by reference TRBV7-2 and TRBJ2-4, the full variable domain reads GAGVSQSPSNKVTEKGKDVELRCDPISGHTALYWYRQSLGQGLEFLIYFQGNSAPDKSGLPSDRFSAERTGGSVSTLTIQRTQQEDSAVYLCASSRIAGVGNIQYFGAGTRLSVL.

The chain couples TRBV27 to TRBJ2-3, with D perhaps TRBD1 (6 bases). CDR1 is MNHEY, CDR2 SMNVEV, per germline (reference sequence). CDR3 length: 13 residues. Trimming cost V 5 bases and J 2 bases, with 8 bases left between them. The CDR3 is CASSDRYTDTQYF. The CDR3 DNA reads as TGTGCCAGCAGTGACAGGTACACAGATACGCAGTATTTT.

V gene TRBV19 combines with J gene TRBJ1-4; D is unclear. Trimming removed 6 bases from V and 4 bases from J, with 21 bases in between. The germline V gene encodes CDR1 LNHDA and CDR2 SQIVND (reference sequence). This CDR3 contains 17 residues. In nucleotides, the CDR3 is TGTGCCAGTAGCCCCCTCTTTGGCGGCGGGTTTAATGAAAAACTGTTTTTT. Translation gives CASSPLFGGGFNEKLFF.

The chain has TRBV6-2 or TRBV6-3 and TRBJ2-1, with TRBD2 as a possible D gene (5 bases). V lost 2 bases, J lost 3 bases, and 11 bases lay in between. Germline CDR1 reads MNHEY; CDR2 reads SVGEGT. There are 15 residues in the CDR3. CDR3 sequence (DNA): TGTGCCAGCAGTTACGGGGATGGAGGCTACAATGAGCAGTTCTTC. Its protein is CASSYGDGGYNEQFF.

The chain recombines TRBV27 with TRBJ2-3; D is perhaps TRBD2 (6 bases). CDR3 length: 14 residues. Germline CDR1 MNHEY, CDR2 SMNVEV (reference sequence). Deletions cut 6 bases from V and 2 bases from J, with 12 bases between. Written as DNA, the CDR3 is TGTGCCAGCAGCTTCGGACTAATCACAGATACGCAGTATTTT. It codes for CASSFGLITDTQYF.

The chain is built from TRBV10-3 and TRBJ1-1, with D possibly matching TRBD1 (5 bases). The CDR3 is 15 amino acids. Between the trimmed V and J ends, which lost 6 bases and 3 bases, there was a span of 17 bases. Germline lookup yields CDR1 ENHRY and CDR2 SYGVKD. The chain's CDR3 is CAIRRGLRADTEAFF. CDR3 nucleotide sequence: TGTGCCATCAGGCGGGGACTGAGGGCGGACACTGAAGCTTTCTTT.

V and J are TRBV19 and TRBJ2-1, with D possibly matching TRBD1 (6 bases). Trimming removed 6 bases from V and 1 base from J, with 13 bases in between. The CDR3 covers 15 residues. Germline CDR1 is LNHDA and CDR2 is SQIVND (reference sequence). CDR3 nucleotide sequence: TGTGCCAGTAGCACCCTAGGGGGATCCTACAATGAGCAGTTCTTC. This encodes CASSTLGGSYNEQFF.

V and J are TRBV24-1 and TRBJ2-7; D remains ambiguous. The CDR3 totals 13 residues. Germline CDR1 reads KGHDR; CDR2 reads SFDVKD. Deletions cut 4 bases from V and 6 bases from J, with 12 bases between. The CDR3 bases are TGTGCCACCAGTGACCATGAAACCGGCGAGCAGTACTTC. This codes for CATSDHETGEQYF.